These T cell receptor beta chains were read from a single sample in a study of blood T cells in healthy people across ages. Each CDR3 protein gets one entry after TCRdb re-called the 5' RACE reads with MiXCR. In the table there are about 1.8 million distinct CDR3 sequences, less than 50% of which are singletons. Sequenced: blood. These receptors came from a woman aged 40 to 50 in good health. Both conserved end residues are trimmed from each CDR3. Clone sizes are given selectively: once, few, many, or a class where the clone is expanded.

J: TRBJ2-2
size: -
V: TRBV11-2
length: 13
CDR3: ASSLGPGRTGELF

J: TRBJ1-2
size: -
V: TRBV4-1
length: 16
CDR3: ASSQEPHDSELYYGYT

J: TRBJ2-1
size: -
V: TRBV29-1
length: 9
CDR3: SVDGTSEQF

J: TRBJ2-4
size: -
V: TRBV6-1
length: 13
CDR3: ASASGILAKNIQY

J: TRBJ2-7
size: -
V: TRBV20-1
length: 12
CDR3: SASRAETFNEQY

J: TRBJ1-5
size: -
V: TRBV10-3
length: 15
CDR3: AISESRHITSNQPQH

J: TRBJ2-1
size: few
V: TRBV6-5
length: 13
CDR3: ASRFSGGAVNEQF

J: TRBJ2-3
size: -
V: TRBV25-1
length: 17
CDR3: ASSFDPLHRDPSTDTQY

J: TRBJ2-3
size: -
V: TRBV7-2
length: 13
CDR3: ASSLKTVGTDTQY

J: TRBJ2-7
size: -
V: TRBV12-3/TRBV12-4
length: 11
CDR3: ASIGGGAYEQY

J: TRBJ2-6
size: -
V: TRBV12-3/TRBV12-4
length: 13
CDR3: ASSPQNSGANVLT

J: TRBJ2-7
size: -
V: TRBV2
length: 13
CDR3: ASRVPGQGAYEQY

J: TRBJ1-2
size: -
V: TRBV6-2/TRBV6-3
length: 15
CDR3: ASSFSGHLKANYGYT

J: TRBJ1-2
size: -
V: TRBV12-3/TRBV12-4
length: 12
CDR3: ASKRGGTGYGYT

J: TRBJ2-5
size: -
V: TRBV3-1
length: 12
CDR3: ASSQPRNQETQY

J: TRBJ2-2
size: -
V: TRBV7-2
length: 13
CDR3: ASSRSGANTGELF

J: TRBJ1-2
size: -
V: TRBV4-3
length: 13
CDR3: ASSKDRGADYGYT

J: TRBJ2-3
size: -
V: TRBV4-3
length: 13
CDR3: ASSQDRQGPATQY

J: TRBJ2-3
size: -
V: TRBV6-2/TRBV6-3
length: 13
CDR3: ASIRGPGRTDTQY

J: TRBJ1-5
size: -
V: TRBV12-3/TRBV12-4
length: 9
CDR3: ASSTGQYQH

J: TRBJ2-5
size: -
V: TRBV16
length: 13
CDR3: ASSLWTGGEETQY

J: TRBJ1-5
size: -
V: TRBV10-3
length: 11
CDR3: AISVSDNQPQH

J: TRBJ1-5
size: once
V: TRBV6-5
length: 14
CDR3: ASSSSGPTVGQPQH

J: TRBJ1-2
size: -
V: TRBV28
length: 12
CDR3: ASMLTGPNYGYT

J: TRBJ2-3
size: few
V: TRBV5-1
length: 15
CDR3: ASSSHILSRGPHTQY

J: TRBJ1-1
size: few
V: TRBV27
length: 13
CDR3: ASSTPGTANTEAF

J: -
size: -
V: TRBV4-3
length: 12
CDR3: ASSQDRVPETQY

J: TRBJ2-5
size: -
V: TRBV6-2/TRBV6-3
length: 11
CDR3: ASSYGVAGGRY

J: TRBJ1-1
size: few
V: TRBV6-6
length: 12
CDR3: ASSYLDRDTEAF

J: TRBJ2-6
size: -
V: TRBV23-1
length: 16
CDR3: ASSQSGDSGSGANVLT

J: -
size: few
V: TRBV20-1
length: 14
CDR3: SAREAAGGSYNEQY

J: TRBJ2-7
size: -
V: TRBV7-2
length: 10
CDR3: AGRTGEGRQY

J: TRBJ2-5
size: few
V: TRBV7-2
length: 16
CDR3: ASSLGGFSGGFQETQY

J: TRBJ1-2
size: -
V: TRBV4-2
length: 11
CDR3: ASSQETLRVHT

J: TRBJ2-1
size: -
V: TRBV14
length: 12
CDR3: ASSQRNSGGPPF

J: TRBJ2-1
size: few
V: TRBV25-1
length: 12
CDR3: ASSRGTPYNEQF

J: TRBJ2-7
size: -
V: TRBV4-2
length: 15
CDR3: ASSQPGLAGGYYEQY

J: TRBJ2-1
size: -
V: TRBV6-5
length: 14
CDR3: ASSYWASGVNNEQF

J: TRBJ2-4
size: -
V: TRBV28
length: 18
CDR3: ASSLTYEAGGNLAKNIQY

J: TRBJ1-1
size: -
V: TRBV18
length: 11
CDR3: ASSRDRATEAF